At least ten counts were recorded for the clone carrying this T cell receptor beta chain. One entry per CDR3 protein, called by TCRdb with MiXCR from the 5' RACE reads. Here the sample spans over 50,000 distinct CDR3 sequences, nearly 6.5% being singletons. This specimen belongs to a study of spatial heterogeneity in lung cancer. The V gene lost 6 bases and the J gene lost 13 bases, with 18 bases spanning the gap. From germline, CDR1 is SNHLY and CDR2 FYNNEI. The CDR3 is 13 amino acids. Time point noted: sample taken at primary tumor resection. Sequenced here: PBMCs, sampled at surgery. The genes are TRBV2 and TRBJ1-4, with a weak D call TRBD1 (5 bases). The TCR was taken from a female donor with early-stage non-small cell lung cancer. The CDR3 sequence is CASRGTGNLGLFF. The CDR3 DNA sequence: TGTGCCAGCAGAGGGACCGGTAATTTGGGACTGTTTTTT.